This T cell receptor beta chain came from a study of cytomegalovirus exposure and HLA in healthy donors. In regard to this clone: Its matching antigen is unknown.

Study observations and caveats: V segments that were indistinguishable, TRBV6-2 and TRBV6-3 among them, were omitted from analysis. Among the CMV-associated chains, a few were confirmed in vitro as specific for CMV antigens.

Both 60 Vbeta primers and 13 Jbeta primers went into the PCR. Profiling relied on immunoSEQ multiplex PCR, and the TCRdb table lists in-frame clones only, not all of them. The sample has 85,000 to 100,000 clones, 75% to 90% seen once. The CDR3 has 14 residues. V lost 3 bases and J lost 4; bases outside the gene matches: 7. Germline loops: CDR1 GTSNPN, CDR2 SVGIG (reference sequence). This chain connects TRBV30 to TRBJ2-7, with 9 bases lining up with TRBD1. Material for sequencing was PBMCs. This receptor was obtained from a man between 18 and 35 years old in good health and CMV-seronegative. Here the CDR3 DNA reads TGTGCCTGGAGGGACAGGGGAAACCTTTACGAGCAGTACTTC. It encodes CAWRDRGNLYEQYF.